The source of this T cell receptor beta chain is a study of shared T cell receptors in the human thymus. Germline-derived CDR1 and CDR2 are MNHNS and SASEGT. Trimming took off 4 bases at V and 0 bases at J, with 11 bases between the two ends. The CDR3 length is 15 residues. Method: immunoSEQ multiplex PCR; TCRdb's copy keeps in-frame clones and lacks some. The sample has approximately 660,000 clones; around nine tenths are singletons. This sample also belongs to another study, concerning human thymus T cells. From that second work: Immunologically healthy infants in Finland undergoing congenital heart defect surgery were the donors. Corrective cardiac operations yielded the resected thymus tissue. Apparent skewing of V and J gene usage characterized both thymic and blood repertoires. Related research has reported that thymic repertoires overlap highly among unrelated individuals.

The rearrangement joins TRBV6-1 to TRBJ2-3; maybe TRBD2 (5 bases). This TCR was recovered from a boy younger than two with a congenital heart defect. Sequenced material: thymocytes. CDR3 in DNA: TGTGCCAGCAGTGGGGGAGCGACTAGCACAGATACGCAGTATTTT. Translated: CASSGGATSTDTQYF.